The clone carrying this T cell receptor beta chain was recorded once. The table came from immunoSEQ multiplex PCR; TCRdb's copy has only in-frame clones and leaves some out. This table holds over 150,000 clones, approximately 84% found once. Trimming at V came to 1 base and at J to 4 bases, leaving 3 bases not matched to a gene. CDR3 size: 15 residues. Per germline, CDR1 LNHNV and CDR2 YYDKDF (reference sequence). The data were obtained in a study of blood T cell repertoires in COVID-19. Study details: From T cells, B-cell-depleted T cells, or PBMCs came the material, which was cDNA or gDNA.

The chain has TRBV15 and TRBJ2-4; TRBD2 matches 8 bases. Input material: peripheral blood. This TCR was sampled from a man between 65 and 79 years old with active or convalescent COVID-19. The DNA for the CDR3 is TGTGCCACCAGCAGAGGGAGCGGGAGTAAAAACATTCAGTACTTC. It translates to CATSRGSGSKNIQYF.